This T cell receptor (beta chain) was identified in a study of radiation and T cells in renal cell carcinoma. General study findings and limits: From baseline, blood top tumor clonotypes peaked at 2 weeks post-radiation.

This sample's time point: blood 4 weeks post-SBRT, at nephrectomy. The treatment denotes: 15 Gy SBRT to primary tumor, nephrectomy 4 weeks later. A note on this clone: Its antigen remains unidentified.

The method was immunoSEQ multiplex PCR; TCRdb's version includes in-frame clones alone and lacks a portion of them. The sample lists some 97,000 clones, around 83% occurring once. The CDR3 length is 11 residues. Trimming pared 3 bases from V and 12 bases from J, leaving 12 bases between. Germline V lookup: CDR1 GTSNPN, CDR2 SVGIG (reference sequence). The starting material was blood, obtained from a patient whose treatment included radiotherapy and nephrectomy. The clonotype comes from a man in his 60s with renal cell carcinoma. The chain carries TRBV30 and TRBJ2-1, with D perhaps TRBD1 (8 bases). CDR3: CAWRTGGGQFF. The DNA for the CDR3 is TGTGCCTGGAGAACAGGGGGGGGGCAGTTCTTC.